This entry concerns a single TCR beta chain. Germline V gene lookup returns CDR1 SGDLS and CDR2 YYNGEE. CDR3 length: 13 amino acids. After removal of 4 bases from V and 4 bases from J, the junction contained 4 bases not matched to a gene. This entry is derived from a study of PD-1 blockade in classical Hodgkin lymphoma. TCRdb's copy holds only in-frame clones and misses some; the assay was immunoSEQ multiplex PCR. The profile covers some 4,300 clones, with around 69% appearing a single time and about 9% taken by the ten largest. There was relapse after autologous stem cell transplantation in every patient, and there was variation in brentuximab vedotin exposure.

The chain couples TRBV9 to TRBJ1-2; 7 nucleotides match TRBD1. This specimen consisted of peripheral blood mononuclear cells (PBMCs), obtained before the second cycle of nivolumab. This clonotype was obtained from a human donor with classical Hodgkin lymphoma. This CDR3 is CASSLGQVYGYTF. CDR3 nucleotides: TGTGCCAGCAGCCTTGGACAGGTCTATGGCTACACCTTC.